Presented here are 10 T cell receptor beta chains from one specimen sequenced in a study of shared clonotypes between healthy human individuals. The table came from immunoSEQ multiplex PCR; TCRdb's copy has only in-frame clones and leaves some out. This sample has 1.5 million to 1.9 million clones, with 98% found just once. The sample was naive CD4+ T cells sorted from blood. Indicated subset: CD45RA+ positively selected. The source of these receptors is a man aged 25-40 years in good health.

The chain is built from TRBV2 and TRBJ1-5; TRBD1 matches at 7 bases. Germline trimming cut 5 bases from V and 6 bases from J; bases unmatched to any gene: 4. In germline, CDR1 is SNHLY, CDR2 FYNNEI. CDR3 length equals 13 residues. The CDR3 DNA reads TGTGCCAGCAGTACAGGGGTTGGTCAGCCCCAGCATTTT. Translation gives CASSTGVGQPQHF.

The chain recombines TRBV11-2 with TRBJ2-7, with a weak D call TRBD2 (5 bases). The CDR3 is made up of 18 amino acids. From germline, CDR1 is SGHAT and CDR2 FQNNGV. Trimming cost V 5 bases and J 0 bases, with 23 bases left between them. Written as DNA, the CDR3 is TGTGCCAGCAGCCGCTTAATTTTGAGCGGAATGAGCTCCTACGAGCAGTACTTC. This sequence encodes CASSRLILSGMSSYEQYF. Using reference TRBV11-2 and TRBJ2-7 for the parts outside the CDR3, the full variable domain is EAGVAQSPRYKIIEKRQSVAFWCNPISGHATLYWYQQILGQGPKLLIQFQNNGVVDDSQLPKDRFSAERLKGVDSTLKIQPAKLEDSAVYLCASSRLILSGMSSYEQYFGPGTRLTVT.

The rearrangement joins TRBV7-8 to TRBJ2-2; unclear D gene. The CDR3 has 14 residues. Trimming removed 4 bases from V and 1 base from J, with 7 bases in between. The germline V gene has CDR1 SGHVS and CDR2 FQNEAQ. The CDR3 sequence: CASSSNRNTGELFF. Written as DNA, the CDR3 is TGTGCCAGCAGCTCAAACAGGAACACCGGGGAGCTGTTTTTT.

This chain joins TRBV27 and TRBJ2-3; 16 nucleotides align to TRBD2. The germline V gene has CDR1 MNHEY and CDR2 SMNVEV (reference sequence). The CDR3 covers 19 residues. With 4 bases clipped from V and 4 bases from J, the junction kept 11 bases outside the gene matches. The CDR3 bases are TGTGCCAGCAGTTCCCCGGGACTAGCGGGAGGGCCAACGTCAGATACGCAGTATTTT. This codes for CASSSPGLAGGPTSDTQYF.

CDR3 in amino acids: CASSPRGQSVGNTIYF. The CDR3 DNA follows: TGTGCCAGCTCACCAAGAGGACAGTCAGTAGGAAACACCATATATTTT. The V and J genes are TRBV18 and TRBJ1-3; perhaps TRBD1 as D (6 bases). CDR3 length: 16 amino acids. The V end was cut by 2 bases, the J end by 4 bases, with 15 bases between. The germline gives CDR1 KGHSH, CDR2 LQKENI.

The V and J genes are TRBV10-2 and TRBJ1-1; D is unclear. CDR1 and CDR2 from the germline V gene are WSHSY and SAAADI. The CDR3 totals 14 residues. V lost 0 bases and J 5 bases, leaving 10 bases between the germline ends. CDR3 region: CASSESLSGTEAFF. The CDR3, as DNA: TGCGCCAGCAGTGAGTCTCTCTCGGGGACTGAAGCTTTCTTT.

A note on this clone: The identical CDR3 is also encoded by other nucleotide sequences in the sample. The V gene is TRBV15, the J gene TRBJ2-7; tentatively, D is TRBD2 (5 bases). Germline values: CDR1 LNHNV, CDR2 YYDKDF (reference sequence). The CDR3 loop spans 14 amino acids. V was shortened by 1 base and J by 0 bases, with 7 bases between the two germline ends. The CDR3 loop is CATSRGGNSYEQYF. The CDR3 nucleotides are TGTGCCACCAGCAGAGGAGGGAACTCCTACGAGCAGTACTTC.

The chain recombines TRBV29-1 with TRBJ2-2; 7 nucleotides agree with TRBD1. The ends lost 6 bases at V and 0 bases at J; junction bases unmatched: 4. The CDR3 covers 14 residues. Germline V CDR1 and CDR2: SQVTM, ANQGSEA. CDR3 residues: CSVIGTANTGELFF. The DNA of the CDR3 is TGCAGCGTAATAGGGACAGCGAACACCGGGGAGCTGTTTTTT.

The rearrangement joins TRBV5-1 to TRBJ1-3; TRBD1 matches 8 bases. This CDR3 has 16 amino acids. The V gene end was trimmed by 0 bases and the J gene end by 2 bases; junction bases not matched to a gene: 4. Germline V gene data show CDR1 as SGHRS and CDR2 as YFSETQ. The CDR3 sequence is CASSLAGQAPGNTIYF. CDR3 nucleotide sequence: TGCGCCAGCAGCTTGGCGGGACAGGCTCCTGGAAACACCATATATTTT.

V is TRBV27 and J is TRBJ2-7, with 7 bases lining up with TRBD1. This CDR3 contains 14 residues. Germline loops: CDR1 MNHEY, CDR2 SMNVEV (reference sequence). The V segment lost 3 bases and the J segment 6 bases; nucleotides outside the gene matches: 8. DNA for the CDR3: TGTGCCAGCAGTTTCCGACAGGGTACCTTCGAGCAGTACTTC. Protein: CASSFRQGTFEQYF.